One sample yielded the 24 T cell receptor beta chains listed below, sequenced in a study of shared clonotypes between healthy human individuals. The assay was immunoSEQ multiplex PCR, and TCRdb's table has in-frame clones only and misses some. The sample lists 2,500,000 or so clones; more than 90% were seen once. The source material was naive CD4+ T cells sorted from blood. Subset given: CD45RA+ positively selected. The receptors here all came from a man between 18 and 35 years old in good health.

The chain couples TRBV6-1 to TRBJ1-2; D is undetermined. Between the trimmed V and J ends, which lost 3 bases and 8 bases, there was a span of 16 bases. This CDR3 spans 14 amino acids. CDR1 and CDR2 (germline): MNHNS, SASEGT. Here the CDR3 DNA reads TGTGCCAGCAGTGAGGGAGACTGGGTTGACGGCTACACCTTC. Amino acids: CASSEGDWVDGYTF.

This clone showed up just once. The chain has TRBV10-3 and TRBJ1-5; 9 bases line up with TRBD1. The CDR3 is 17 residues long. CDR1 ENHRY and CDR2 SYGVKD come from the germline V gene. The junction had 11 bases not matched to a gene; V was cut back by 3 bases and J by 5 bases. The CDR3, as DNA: TGTGCCATCAGTGACGGGACAGGGCCTAGCGGGGATCAGCCCCAGCATTTT. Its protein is CAISDGTGPSGDQPQHF.

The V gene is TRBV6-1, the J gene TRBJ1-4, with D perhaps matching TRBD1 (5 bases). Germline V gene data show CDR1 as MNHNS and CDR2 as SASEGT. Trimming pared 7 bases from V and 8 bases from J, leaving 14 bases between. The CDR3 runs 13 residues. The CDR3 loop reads CASTWGTGEKLFF. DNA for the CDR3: TGTGCCAGCACGTGGGGGACTGGAGAAAAACTGTTTTTT.

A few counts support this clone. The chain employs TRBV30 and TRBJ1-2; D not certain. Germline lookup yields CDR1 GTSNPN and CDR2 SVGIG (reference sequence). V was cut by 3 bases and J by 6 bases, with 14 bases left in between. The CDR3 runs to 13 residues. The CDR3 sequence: CAWRAIGRDGYTF. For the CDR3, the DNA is TGTGCCTGGAGGGCTATCGGGAGGGATGGCTACACCTTC.

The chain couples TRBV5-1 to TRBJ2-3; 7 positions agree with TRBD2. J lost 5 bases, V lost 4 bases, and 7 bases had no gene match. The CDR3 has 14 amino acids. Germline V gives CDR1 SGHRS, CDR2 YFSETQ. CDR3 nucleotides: TGCGCCAGCAGCCCTACTAGCGTTGGAGATACGCAGTATTTT. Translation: CASSPTSVGDTQYF.

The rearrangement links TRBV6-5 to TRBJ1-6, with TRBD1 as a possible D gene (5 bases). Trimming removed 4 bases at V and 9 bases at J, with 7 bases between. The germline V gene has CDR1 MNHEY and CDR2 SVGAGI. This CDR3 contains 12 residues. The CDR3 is CASSSQGSPLHF. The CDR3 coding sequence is TGTGCCAGCAGTTCTCAGGGTTCACCCCTCCACTTT.

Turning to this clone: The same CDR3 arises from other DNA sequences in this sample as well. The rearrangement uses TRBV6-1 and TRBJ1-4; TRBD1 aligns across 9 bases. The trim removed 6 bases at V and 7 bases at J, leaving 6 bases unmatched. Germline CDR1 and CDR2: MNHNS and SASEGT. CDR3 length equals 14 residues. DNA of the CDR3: TGTGCCAGCAGCCCCGGGACAGGGCTTGAAAAACTGTTTTTT. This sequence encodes CASSPGTGLEKLFF.

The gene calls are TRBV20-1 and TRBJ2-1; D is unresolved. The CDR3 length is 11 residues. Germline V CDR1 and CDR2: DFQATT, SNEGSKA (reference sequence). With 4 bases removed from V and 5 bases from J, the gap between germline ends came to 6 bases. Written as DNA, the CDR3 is TGCAGTGCTACCCTGGACAATGAGCAGTTCTTC. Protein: CSATLDNEQFF.

The CDR3 sequence: CASSTSRDRKGNQPQHF. DNA for the CDR3: TGTGCCAGTAGTACTTCCCGGGACAGGAAAGGAAATCAGCCCCAGCATTTT. The chain employs TRBV19 and TRBJ1-5; TRBD1 agrees at 8 bases. The CDR3 length is 17 residues. V was clipped by 4 bases and J by 4 bases; unmatched bases: 12. Germline CDR1 LNHDA, CDR2 SQIVND (reference sequence).

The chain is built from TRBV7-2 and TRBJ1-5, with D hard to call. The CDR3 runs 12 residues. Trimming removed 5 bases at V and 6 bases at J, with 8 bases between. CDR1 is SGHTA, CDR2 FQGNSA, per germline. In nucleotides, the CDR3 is TGTGCCAGCAGCCCCTTCGGTCAGCCCCAGCATTTT. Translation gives CASSPFGQPQHF.

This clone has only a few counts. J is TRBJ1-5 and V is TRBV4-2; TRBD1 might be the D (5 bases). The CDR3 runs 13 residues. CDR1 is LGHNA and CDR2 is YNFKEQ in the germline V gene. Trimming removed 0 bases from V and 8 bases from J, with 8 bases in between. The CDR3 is CASSQDLGEPQHF. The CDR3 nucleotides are TGTGCCAGCAGCCAAGATTTAGGGGAGCCCCAGCATTTT.

The DNA for the CDR3 is TGTGCCAGTAGTATTGGGACAGGGTTGGGCTACACCTTC. Protein: CASSIGTGLGYTF. The chain uses TRBV19 and TRBJ1-2, with TRBD1 matching over 9 bases. Germline lookup yields CDR1 LNHDA and CDR2 SQIVND (reference sequence). V shed 3 bases, J shed 8 bases, and the junction held 4 bases outside the gene matches. The CDR3 is made up of 13 amino acids.

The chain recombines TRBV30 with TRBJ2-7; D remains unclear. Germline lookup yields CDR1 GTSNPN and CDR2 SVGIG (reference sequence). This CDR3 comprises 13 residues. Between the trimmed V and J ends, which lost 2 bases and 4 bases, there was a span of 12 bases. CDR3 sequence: CAWSTGVRYEQYF. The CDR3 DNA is TGTGCCTGGAGTACCGGCGTTAGGTACGAGCAGTACTTC.

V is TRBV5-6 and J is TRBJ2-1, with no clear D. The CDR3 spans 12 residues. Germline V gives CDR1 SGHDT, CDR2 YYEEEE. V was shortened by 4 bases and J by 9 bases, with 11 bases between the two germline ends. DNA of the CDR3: TGTGCCAGCAGCCCGAGCGTGGGTGAGCAGTTCTTC. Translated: CASSPSVGEQFF.

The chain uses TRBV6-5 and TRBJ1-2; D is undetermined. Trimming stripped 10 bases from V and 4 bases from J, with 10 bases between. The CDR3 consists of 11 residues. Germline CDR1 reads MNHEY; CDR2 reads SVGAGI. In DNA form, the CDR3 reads TGTGCCACCGCCCCGGGCTATGGCTACACCTTC. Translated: CATAPGYGYTF.

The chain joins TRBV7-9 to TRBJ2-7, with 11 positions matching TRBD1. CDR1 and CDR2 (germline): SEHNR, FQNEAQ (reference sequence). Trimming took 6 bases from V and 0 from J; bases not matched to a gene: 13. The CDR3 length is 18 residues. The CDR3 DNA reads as TGTGCCAGCAGTCCTAGACCGGGACAGGGGGAGCCCTCCTACGAGCAGTACTTC. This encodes CASSPRPGQGEPSYEQYF.

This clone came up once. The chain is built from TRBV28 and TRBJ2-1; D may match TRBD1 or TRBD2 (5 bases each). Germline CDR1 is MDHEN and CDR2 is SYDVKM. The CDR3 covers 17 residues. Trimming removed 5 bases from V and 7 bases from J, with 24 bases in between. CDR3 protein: CASSPYGGESRWNEQFF. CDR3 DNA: TGTGCCAGCAGTCCCTATGGGGGAGAGAGTCGCTGGAATGAGCAGTTCTTC.

CDR3 residues: CASSLLPQGNEQYF. CDR3 DNA: TGTGCCAGCAGCTTACTCCCTCAAGGCAACGAGCAGTACTTC. The rearrangement joins TRBV7-9 to TRBJ2-7; D is undetermined. CDR1 SEHNR and CDR2 FQNEAQ come from the germline V gene (reference sequence). The germline V and J ends were trimmed by 2 bases and 5 bases, with 13 bases remaining between them. The CDR3 is 14 amino acids.

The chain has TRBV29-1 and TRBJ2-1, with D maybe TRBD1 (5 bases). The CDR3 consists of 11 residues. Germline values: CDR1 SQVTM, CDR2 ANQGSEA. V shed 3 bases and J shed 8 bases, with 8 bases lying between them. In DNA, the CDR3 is TGCAGCGTTGACCAGGGCCATGAGCAGTTCTTC. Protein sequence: CSVDQGHEQFF.

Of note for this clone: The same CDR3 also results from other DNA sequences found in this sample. CDR3 in DNA: TGTGCCAGCAGTTCCCTCTACGAGCAGTACTTC. Protein: CASSSLYEQYF. The chain links TRBV6-5 to TRBJ2-7; D uncertain. Germline values: CDR1 MNHEY, CDR2 SVGAGI. Trimming cost V 4 bases and J 3 bases, with 4 bases left between them. CDR3 size: 11 residues.

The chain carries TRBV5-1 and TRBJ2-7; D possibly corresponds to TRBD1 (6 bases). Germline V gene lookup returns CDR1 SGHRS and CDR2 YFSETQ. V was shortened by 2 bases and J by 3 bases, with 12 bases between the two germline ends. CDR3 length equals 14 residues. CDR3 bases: TGCGCCAGCAGCTTCATAGGGGACAACTACGAGCAGTACTTC. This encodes CASSFIGDNYEQYF.

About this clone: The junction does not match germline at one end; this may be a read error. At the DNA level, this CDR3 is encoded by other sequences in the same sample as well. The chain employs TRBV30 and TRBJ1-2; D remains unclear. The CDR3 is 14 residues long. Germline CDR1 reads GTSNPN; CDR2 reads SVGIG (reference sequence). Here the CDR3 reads CAWSRQEANYGYTF. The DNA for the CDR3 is TGCGCCTGGAGTAGGCAGGAAGCTAACTATGGCTACACCTTC.

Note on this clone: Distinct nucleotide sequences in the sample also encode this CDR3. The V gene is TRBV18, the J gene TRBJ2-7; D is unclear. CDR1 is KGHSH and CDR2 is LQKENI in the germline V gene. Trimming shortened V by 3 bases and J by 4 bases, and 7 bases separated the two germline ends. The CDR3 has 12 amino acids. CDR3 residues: CASSPVRYEQYF. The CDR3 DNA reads TGTGCCAGCTCACCGGTAAGATACGAGCAGTACTTC. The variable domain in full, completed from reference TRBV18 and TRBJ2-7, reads NAGVMQNPRHLVRRRGQEARLRCSPMKGHSHVYWYRQLPEEGLKFMVYLQKENIIDESGMPKERFSAEFPKEGPSILRIQQVVRGDSAAYFCASSPVRYEQYFGPGTRLTVT.

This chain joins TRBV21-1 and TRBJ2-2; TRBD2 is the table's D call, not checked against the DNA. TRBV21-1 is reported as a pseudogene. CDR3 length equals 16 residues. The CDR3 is CASRTSGRRDGGELFF. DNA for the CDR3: TGTGCCAGCAGGACTAGCGGGAGACGGGATGGCGGGGAGCTGTTTTTT.